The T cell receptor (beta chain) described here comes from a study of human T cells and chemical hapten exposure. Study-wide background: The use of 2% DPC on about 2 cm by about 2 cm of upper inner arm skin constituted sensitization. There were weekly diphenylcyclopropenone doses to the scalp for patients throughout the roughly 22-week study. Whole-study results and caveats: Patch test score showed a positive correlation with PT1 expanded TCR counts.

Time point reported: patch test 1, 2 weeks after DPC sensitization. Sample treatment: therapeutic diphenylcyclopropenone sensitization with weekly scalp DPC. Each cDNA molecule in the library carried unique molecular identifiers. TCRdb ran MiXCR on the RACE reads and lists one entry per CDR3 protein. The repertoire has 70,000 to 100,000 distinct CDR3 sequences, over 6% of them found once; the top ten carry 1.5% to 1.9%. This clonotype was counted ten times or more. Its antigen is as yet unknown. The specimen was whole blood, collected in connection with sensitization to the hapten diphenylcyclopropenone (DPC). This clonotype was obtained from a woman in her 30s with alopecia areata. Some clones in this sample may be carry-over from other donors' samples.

The CDR3 loop is CASSLPNQGIGELFF. The CDR3 nucleotides are TGTGCCAGCAGCTTACCGAATCAGGGAATCGGGGAGCTGTTTTTT. The rearrangement uses TRBV7-8 and TRBJ2-2; a possible D gene is TRBD1 (5 bases). Trimming removed 2 bases at V and 7 bases at J, with 14 bases between. CDR1 SGHVS and CDR2 FQNEAQ come from the germline V gene. The CDR3 sequence is 15 residues long.